This T cell receptor (beta chain) was sequenced in a study of blood T cell repertoires in COVID-19. Study information: The samples span acute and convalescent COVID-19 from the United States, Italy and Spain. PBMCs, B-cell-depleted T cells, or T cells provided the cDNA or gDNA that made up the material.

Methods used by the authors: For nucleated cells, counts were estimated from reference gene primer amplification. Clones were sequenced by immunoSEQ multiplex PCR, and TCRdb holds only the in-frame ones, with some missing. Clone size and the V and J calls come from that table; the DNA yielded D and trimming. The sample has fewer than 350,000 clones, 85% seen once. The sequence derives from a human donor in a cohort sampled during active COVID-19. The sequencing input was peripheral blood.

The CDR3 region is CASSEYPPGHLLYEQYF. As DNA, the CDR3 is TGTGCCAGCAGTGAATATCCGCCGGGACACCTATTATACGAGCAGTACTTC. The chain joins TRBV25-1 to TRBJ2-7; D possibly corresponds to TRBD1 (6 bases). This CDR3 region has 17 residues. Germline CDR1 reads MGHDK; CDR2 reads SYGVNS. Trimming left V 0 bases short and J 4 bases short, with 19 bases between.